The T cell receptor (beta chain) under discussion was sequenced for a study of cytomegalovirus exposure and HLA in healthy donors. Broader study findings: Reports indicate that TCR beta sequences accurately predicted the HLA-A and HLA-B alleles of most subjects.

CDR1 and CDR2 from the germline V gene are MGHRA and YSYEKL. The CDR3 length is 16 residues. Trimming left V 1 base short and J 1 base short, with 11 bases between. Regarding this clone: Its target is not known.

PCR used 60 Vbeta primers and 13 Jbeta primers. Measured with immunoSEQ multiplex PCR; TCRdb has only the in-frame clones, and not every one. The top ten hold around 2.7% of the sample, which has about 130,000 clones, just over 70% seen once. Sample: PBMCs. This rearrangement joins TRBV4-1 to TRBJ1-3, with D perhaps TRBD1 (6 bases). This receptor was obtained from a woman in her sixties or seventies in good health and CMV-seropositive. The CDR3, as DNA: TGCGCCAGCAGCCAAGGGGGACATAGATCTGGAAACACCATATATTTT. Translation: CASSQGGHRSGNTIYF.